A selection of T cell receptor beta chains follows, all from one sample in a study of blood T cell repertoires in COVID-19. Profiling relied on immunoSEQ multiplex PCR, and the TCRdb table lists in-frame clones only, not all of them. The sample lists under 50,000 clones, approximately 93% occurring once. The material sequenced was peripheral blood. The receptor source for this set is a man between 60 and 75 years old with COVID-19, enrolled during active disease. The CDR3 runs from the conserved cysteine through the conserved F or W. The D gene is left open where the match is weak. Rows give clone size only sometimes, using once, few, many, or a class for an expanded clone.

v_gene	j_gene	d_gene	abundance	CDR3aa	CDR3nt
TRBV7-9	TRBJ1-2	-	once	CASSLRTEHYGYTF	TGTGCCAGCAGCCTAAGGACAGAGCACTATGGCTACACCTTC
TRBV30	TRBJ2-1	-	-	CAWSVRNEQFF	TGTGCCTGGAGTGTCCGGAATGAGCAGTTCTTC
TRBV19	TRBJ2-2	-	-	CASSLRVSGELFF	TGTGCCAGTAGTTTGAGGGTATCCGGGGAGCTGTTTTTT
TRBV5-1	TRBJ2-5	TRBD2	once	CASSRAGGDETQYF	TGCGCCAGCAGCAGAGCGGGGGGGGACGAGACCCAGTACTTC
TRBV20-1	TRBJ2-7	TRBD2	-	CSASRRASSGRAAYEQYF	TGCAGTGCTAGTCGAAGAGCCTCCAGCGGGAGGGCCGCGTACGAGCAGTACTTC
TRBV7-8	TRBJ1-2	-	-	CASSHSHLLYGYTF	TGTGCCAGCAGCCACAGCCACCTCCTCTATGGCTACACCTTC
TRBV13	TRBJ1-3	-	-	CASSADSLSGNTIYF	TGTGCCAGCAGCGCCGACAGCCTCTCTGGAAACACCATATATTTT
TRBV27	TRBJ1-6	-	-	CASSFTGFYSPLHF	TGTGCCAGCAGTTTTACAGGGTTCTATTCACCCCTCCACTTT
TRBV19	TRBJ1-1	TRBD1	-	CASSTGTGSLLNTEAFF	TGTGCCAGTAGTACGGGGACAGGGAGTTTATTGAACACTGAAGCTTTCTTT
TRBV6-2/TRBV6-3	TRBJ2-6	-	-	CASGSGVEGANVLTF	TGTGCCAGCGGTTCCGGAGTAGAAGGGGCCAACGTCCTGACTTTC
TRBV5-1	TRBJ1-4	-	few	CASSRAGGSNEKLFF	TGCGCCAGCAGCCGCGCTGGGGGCAGTAATGAAAAACTGTTTTTT
TRBV2	TRBJ2-7	-	once	CASSELGNEQYF	TGTGCCAGCAGTGAACTGGGCAACGAGCAGTACTTC
TRBV7-2	TRBJ2-1	TRBD2	-	CASSWGLAGGEQFF	TGTGCCAGCAGCTGGGGACTAGCTGGGGGGGAGCAGTTCTTC
TRBV6-2/TRBV6-3	TRBJ1-1	TRBD1	-	CASSVRDRGQTEAFF	TGTGCCAGCAGTGTCCGGGACAGGGGGCAGACTGAAGCTTTCTTT
TRBV2	TRBJ2-3	TRBD2	-	CASRILASDTQYF	TGTGCCAGCAGGATACTAGCGTCAGATACGCAGTATTTT
TRBV18	TRBJ1-5	-	-	CASSLDPGRPQHF	TGTGCCAGCTCCCTAGACCCCGGTCGGCCCCAGCATTTT
TRBV5-6	TRBJ2-2	TRBD1	-	CASSRTRTGDTGELFF	TGTGCCAGCAGCCGAACACGGACAGGGGACACCGGGGAGCTGTTTTTT
TRBV5-1	TRBJ2-5	TRBD1	-	CASSDGTGNSETQYF	TGCGCCAGCAGCGATGGGACAGGGAACTCAGAGACCCAGTACTTC
TRBV27	TRBJ2-6	-	-	CASSLSFTGMRSSGANVLTF	TGTGCCAGCAGTTTATCATTCACAGGGATGAGGAGCTCTGGGGCCAACGTCCTGACTTTC
TRBV6-5	TRBJ2-5	-	-	CASSWAGAKETQYF	TGTGCCAGCAGTTGGGCGGGGGCCAAAGAGACCCAGTACTTC
TRBV20-1	TRBJ1-1	-	-	CSARFSTEAFF	TGCAGTGCTAGGTTTAGCACTGAAGCTTTCTTT
TRBV3-1/TRBV3-2	TRBJ2-2	-	-	CASSQAAAGELFF	TGTGCCAGCAGCCAAGCCGCGGCCGGGGAGCTGTTTTTT
TRBV18	TRBJ2-4	-	-	CASSPGAGHSYF	TGTGCCAGCTCACCGGGTGCAGGGCATAGCTACTTC
TRBV19	TRBJ2-7	-	-	CASSSTGIRSEQYF	TGTGCCAGTAGTAGCACAGGGATCAGGTCCGAGCAGTACTTC
TRBV29-1	TRBJ1-2	-	-	CSVDSGQPSGYGYTF	TGCAGCGTTGATTCGGGACAACCAAGCGGCTATGGCTACACCTTC
TRBV6-2/TRBV6-3	TRBJ2-7	TRBD1	-	CASSSDRASSYEQYF	TGTGCCAGCAGTTCGGACAGGGCCAGCTCCTACGAGCAGTACTTC
TRBV18	TRBJ2-4	TRBD1	-	CASSPQTLGQATLSIQYF	TGTGCCAGCTCACCACAAACCCTGGGACAGGCAACCTTAAGCATTCAGTACTTC
TRBV12-3/TRBV12-4	TRBJ1-5	-	-	CASSTGWQPQHF	TGTGCCAGCAGTACAGGGTGGCAGCCCCAGCATTTT
TRBV6-6	TRBJ2-7	-	-	CASSYSGDYEQYF	TGTGCCAGCAGTTACAGCGGCGACTACGAGCAGTACTTC